Following are 17 T cell receptor beta chains from one sample sequenced in a study of blood T cell repertoires in COVID-19. The table came from immunoSEQ multiplex PCR; TCRdb's copy has only in-frame clones and leaves some out. The table includes 150,000 to 200,000 clones, around 85% detected once. The sequenced sample was peripheral blood. Every receptor here comes from a human donor in a cohort sampled during active COVID-19.

The J gene is TRBJ2-7, the V gene TRBV9; D gene ambiguous. V lost 0 bases, J lost 9 bases, and 16 bases lay in between. The CDR3 runs to 14 residues. The germline CDR1 and CDR2 sequences are SGDLS and YYNGEE. The CDR3 spells CASSVGPNYERQYF. For the CDR3, the DNA is TGTGCCAGCAGCGTAGGCCCAAACTACGAGCGGCAGTACTTC.

The rearrangement links TRBV28 to TRBJ2-3, with 9 bases identical to TRBD2. Germline loops: CDR1 MDHEN, CDR2 SYDVKM. There are 16 residues in the CDR3. J was trimmed by 3 bases and V by 6 bases; bases with no gene match: 10. CDR3 amino acids: CASRDSGRTGTDTQYF. DNA of the CDR3: TGTGCCAGCAGGGATAGCGGGAGAACTGGGACAGATACGCAGTATTTT.

This chain links TRBV6-5 with TRBJ2-3; D gene ambiguous. The CDR3 length is 13 residues. Trimming stripped 7 bases from V and 4 bases from J, with 12 bases between. Looked up from germline, CDR1 is MNHEY and CDR2 is SVGAGI. CDR3 coding DNA: TGTGCCAGCATTTTACAGCTCTCAGATACGCAGTATTTT. Its translation is CASILQLSDTQYF.

Here the CDR3 reads CAWSRGEFQDNEQFF. CDR3 DNA: TGTGCCTGGAGTCGGGGTGAGTTCCAGGACAATGAGCAGTTCTTC. This chain uses TRBV30 with TRBJ2-1; D is perhaps TRBD2 (5 bases). The CDR3 has 15 amino acids. V shed 2 bases and J shed 5 bases, with 16 bases lying between them. The germline gives CDR1 GTSNPN, CDR2 SVGIG (reference sequence).

The gene calls are TRBV2 and TRBJ1-6; no reliable D call. The V end was cut by 4 bases, the J end by 9 bases, with 13 bases between. Germline loops: CDR1 SNHLY, CDR2 FYNNEI. The CDR3 runs 14 residues. CDR3 in amino acids: CASSVVVESSPLHF. CDR3 DNA: TGTGCCAGCAGTGTTGTAGTTGAAAGTTCACCCCTCCACTTT.

The chain carries TRBV6-1 and TRBJ1-5, with D maybe TRBD1 (6 bases). Trimming removed 2 bases from V and 0 bases from J, with 11 bases in between. CDR3 length: 16 residues. Germline V gene lookup returns CDR1 MNHNS and CDR2 SASEGT. The CDR3 nucleotides are TGTGCCAGCAGTGAATGGGCAGGGGATAGCAATCAGCCCCAGCATTTT. It specifies CASSEWAGDSNQPQHF.

J is TRBJ2-6 and V is TRBV19, with 8 bases aligning to TRBD2. In germline, CDR1 is LNHDA, CDR2 SQIVND (reference sequence). The CDR3 is made up of 16 amino acids. Trimming at V came to 5 bases and at J to 0 bases, leaving 3 bases not matched to a gene. In DNA, the CDR3 is TGTGCCAGTAGTGGCGGGGGGCTCTCTGGGGCCAACGTCCTGACTTTC. Its translation: CASSGGGLSGANVLTF.

V usage is TRBV15 and J usage is TRBJ1-1; D uncertain. The V gene's germline CDR1 is LNHNV and CDR2 YYDKDF (reference sequence). Trimming cost V 8 bases and J 5 bases, with 9 bases left between them. The CDR3 totals 11 residues. CDR3 region: CATAEGTEAFF. The CDR3 nucleotides read TGTGCCACCGCGGAGGGAACTGAAGCTTTCTTT.

As regards this clone: The junction differs from germline at one of its ends, possibly a read error. The gene calls are TRBV7-7 and TRBJ2-3; possibly TRBD2 for D (6 bases). The germline CDR1 and CDR2 sequences are SSHAT and FNYEAQ (reference sequence). The length of the CDR3 is 17 residues. The CDR3 DNA is TGTGCTAGCAGCCCCCTCGGAGCAACGGGAGGCACAGATACGCAGTATTTT. Translating it yields CASSPLGATGGTDTQYF.

The chain is built from TRBV7-2 and TRBJ2-7; D remains unclear. CDR1 is SGHTA and CDR2 is FQGNSA in the germline V gene. Trimming stripped 10 bases from V and 3 bases from J, with 16 bases between. CDR3 size: 13 residues. The CDR3 here is CATSRSNGYEQYF. The CDR3 DNA follows: TGTGCCACCTCGCGGAGTAATGGCTACGAGCAGTACTTC.

The genes are TRBV7-2 and TRBJ2-2; D is ambiguous. Germline V gene sequence: CDR1 SGHTA, CDR2 FQGNSA. The CDR3 length is 15 residues. Trimming left V 5 bases short and J 7 bases short, with 17 bases between. DNA for the CDR3: TGTGCCAGCAGCCCGCAGGATAGAGCTGGCGGGGAGCTGTTTTTT. Amino acids: CASSPQDRAGGELFF.

The V and J genes are TRBV7-9 and TRBJ2-2; D is undetermined. V was pared by 5 bases and J by 6 bases, with 7 bases between. Germline V gives CDR1 SEHNR, CDR2 FQNEAQ (reference sequence). The CDR3 runs to 12 residues. The CDR3 sequence: CASSALPGELFF. Written as DNA, the CDR3 is TGTGCCAGCAGCGCGCTCCCCGGGGAGCTGTTTTTT.

V gene TRBV18 combines with J gene TRBJ1-1; no definite D call. Germline CDR1 and CDR2: KGHSH and LQKENI. The V end was cut by 2 bases, the J end by 2 bases, with 9 bases between. CDR3 length: 14 amino acids. In DNA, the CDR3 is TGTGCCAGCTCACCAAACCCAGGCAACACTGAAGCTTTCTTT. Protein: CASSPNPGNTEAFF.

The chain joins TRBV6-6 to TRBJ1-5; TRBD1 matches 7 bases. Germline CDR1 is MNHNY and CDR2 is SVGAGI (reference sequence). The CDR3 consists of 17 residues. V gave up 5 bases and J gave up 4 bases; unmatched junction bases: 14. The CDR3 spells CASSPPTGRANNQPQHF. The CDR3 coding sequence is TGTGCCAGCAGTCCCCCGACAGGGAGAGCTAATAATCAGCCCCAGCATTTT.

In this sample, this clone turned up a few times. V is TRBV20-1 and J is TRBJ1-2; D is ambiguous. Germline CDR1 and CDR2: DFQATT and SNEGSKA (reference sequence). The CDR3 runs to 11 residues. The ends were cut back, 6 bases at V and 4 bases at J, with 9 bases in the middle. DNA of the CDR3: TGCAGTGCCCCAAGCCTCTATGGCTACACCTTC. This sequence encodes CSAPSLYGYTF.

V usage is TRBV28 and J usage is TRBJ2-5, with 13 bases fitting TRBD2. Per germline, CDR1 MDHEN and CDR2 SYDVKM. The J segment lost 5 bases and the V segment lost 6 bases, leaving 6 bases of the junction unmatched. The CDR3 consists of 15 residues. CDR3 in amino acids: CASSPGLAGVETQYF. The CDR3 DNA follows: TGTGCCAGCAGCCCCGGACTAGCGGGAGTGGAGACCCAGTACTTC.

The CDR3 DNA reads TGTGCCAGCAGCGACGGGACTGGGAACTACGAGCAGTACTTC. Encoded protein: CASSDGTGNYEQYF. The chain carries TRBV9 and TRBJ2-7; D is possibly TRBD2 (6 bases). V gave up 3 bases and J gave up 3 bases, with 13 bases separating them. Germline CDR1 is SGDLS and CDR2 is YYNGEE. The CDR3 length is 14 residues.